These 16 T cell receptor beta chains were sequenced from one sample in a study of T cell changes during pregnancy in multiple sclerosis. The protocol was immunoSEQ multiplex PCR, while the TCRdb copy is restricted to in-frame clones and leaves out a portion. The sample has about 22,000 clones; roughly nine tenths are singletons. Specimen: CD4+ T cells from peripheral blood mononuclear cells, collected in the third trimester of pregnancy. These receptors were collected from a female donor in good health, enrolled as a control in a pregnancy study.

The genes are TRBV5-4 and TRBJ2-5; 7 bases agree with TRBD1. V lost 4 bases and J lost 7; bases outside the gene matches: 13. Per germline, CDR1 SGHNT and CDR2 YYREEE (reference sequence). CDR3 size: 15 residues. CDR3 sequence: CASSIRGLAGGTQYF. The CDR3, as DNA: TGTGCCAGCAGCATTAGGGGGCTAGCAGGGGGGACCCAGTACTTC. Variable domain in full (rest from reference TRBV5-4 and TRBJ2-5): ETGVTQSPTHLIKTRGQQVTLRCSSQSGHNTVSWYQQALGQGPQFIFQYYREEENGRGNFPPRFSGLQFPNYSSELNVNALELDDSALYLCASSIRGLAGGTQYFGPGTRLLVL.

In regard to this clone: Relative to the germline gene, one junction end is altered; a read error may explain this. The chain couples TRBV7-7 to TRBJ2-1, with D perhaps matching TRBD2 (5 bases). Germline CDR1 and CDR2: SSHAT and FNYEAQ (reference sequence). The CDR3 is 14 residues long. The CDR3 DNA reads as TGTGCTAGCAGCCAGTCGACTATCTACAATGAGCAGTTCTTC. As protein: CASSQSTIYNEQFF.

J is TRBJ1-5 and V is TRBV5-1; no clear D. This CDR3 has 15 amino acids. Trimming took off 2 bases at V and 3 bases at J, with 12 bases between the two ends. The germline gives CDR1 SGHRS, CDR2 YFSETQ. CDR3 sequence (DNA): TGCGCCAGCAGCTTAGAGGCTATCGACAATCAGCCCCAGCATTTT. Translated: CASSLEAIDNQPQHF.

The chain is built from TRBV4-1 and TRBJ2-3, with 14 bases matching TRBD2. The length of the CDR3 is 18 residues. Per the germline V gene, CDR1 is MGHRA and CDR2 is YSYEKL. Germline trimming cut 6 bases from V and 0 bases from J; bases unmatched to any gene: 8. The CDR3 sequence: CASRPRLAGGLSTDTQYF. The CDR3 nucleotides are TGCGCCAGCAGACCTCGACTAGCGGGGGGGCTCAGCACAGATACGCAGTATTTT.

The chain links TRBV27 to TRBJ1-5; 8 bases line up with TRBD1. This CDR3 spans 18 amino acids. Germline values: CDR1 MNHEY, CDR2 SMNVEV (reference sequence). The junction had 9 bases not matched to a gene; V was cut back by 1 base and J by 1 base. The CDR3 region has the DNA TGTGCCAGCAGTTTATACCCCACGGACAGGGTGAGCAATCAGCCCCAGCATTTT. Its protein is CASSLYPTDRVSNQPQHF.

The genes are TRBV6-1 and TRBJ1-3; no clear D gene. The V gene's germline CDR1 is MNHNS and CDR2 SASEGT. The V gene lost 2 bases and the J gene lost 0 bases, with 11 bases spanning the gap. This CDR3 region has 16 residues. CDR3 region: CASSESIEASGNTIYF. CDR3 DNA sequence: TGTGCCAGCAGTGAATCTATAGAGGCCTCTGGAAACACCATATATTTT.

The gene calls are TRBV5-1 and TRBJ2-1; 11 bases match TRBD2. Unmatched junction bases numbered 5, after V lost 0 bases and J lost 6 bases. The CDR3 sequence is 16 residues long. Germline V gene lookup returns CDR1 SGHRS and CDR2 YFSETQ. DNA of the CDR3: TGCGCCAGCAGCTTGGGACTAGCGGGACGGGGCAATGAGCAGTTCTTC. This translates into CASSLGLAGRGNEQFF.

DNA of the CDR3: TGTGCCAGCTCACCACAAGGCGGGGGCAATCAGCCCCAGCATTTT. Protein product: CASSPQGGGNQPQHF. The V and J genes are TRBV18 and TRBJ1-5; D is unresolved. Trimming pared 1 base from V and 2 bases from J, leaving 9 bases between. CDR3 length: 15 residues. Germline V gene lookup returns CDR1 KGHSH and CDR2 LQKENI.

This clone was seen more than once but under ten times. The chain has TRBV30 and TRBJ1-1, with a possible D match to TRBD1 (6 bases). The CDR3 consists of 14 residues. V was cut by 0 bases and J by 5 bases, with 13 bases left in between. Germline V gives CDR1 GTSNPN, CDR2 SVGIG (reference sequence). CDR3 nucleotide sequence: TGTGCCTGGAGTGTAACTGACGGGACAACTGAAGCTTTCTTT. This gives the protein CAWSVTDGTTEAFF.

J is TRBJ2-3 and V is TRBV5-1; 11 bases match TRBD2. Germline CDR1 is SGHRS and CDR2 is YFSETQ. Trimming removed 3 bases from V and 5 bases from J; junction bases left unmatched: 14. The CDR3 sequence is 18 residues long. The CDR3: CASSSAGIGLAGRDTQYF. The CDR3 nucleotides are TGCGCCAGCAGCTCAGCGGGGATTGGACTAGCGGGCAGAGATACGCAGTATTTT.

Only one count was recorded for this clone. CDR3 in DNA: TGTGCCAGCAGCTTGGACAGTCTTCGTTATGGCTACACCTTC. It translates to CASSLDSLRYGYTF. The genes are TRBV5-8 and TRBJ1-2; D remains ambiguous. V lost 0 bases and J 5 bases, leaving 11 bases between the germline ends. The CDR3 length is 14 residues. Per the germline V gene, CDR1 is SGHTS and CDR2 is YDEGEE.

Relative to its sample, this clone is medium-sized. The chain carries TRBV19 and TRBJ1-1, with 9 bases matching TRBD1. CDR1 and CDR2 from the germline V gene are LNHDA and SQIVND (reference sequence). The junction had 3 bases not matched to a gene; V was cut back by 5 bases and J by 5 bases. CDR3 length: 13 amino acids. The CDR3 nucleotides read TGTGCCAGTAGTTTTGGACAGGGGACTGAAGCTTTCTTT. Translating it yields CASSFGQGTEAFF.

This clone was seen only once. V is TRBV7-2 and J is TRBJ2-3; possible D gene TRBD1, 5 bases. Between the trimmed V and J ends, which lost 3 bases and 1 base, there was a span of 17 bases. The CDR3 loop spans 17 amino acids. Germline loops: CDR1 SGHTA, CDR2 FQGNSA. CDR3 protein: CASSFRWSEGGTDTQYF. The CDR3, as DNA: TGTGCCAGCAGCTTCCGATGGTCGGAAGGGGGCACAGATACGCAGTATTTT.

The V and J genes are TRBV5-4 and TRBJ2-3; 14 bases match TRBD2. J was trimmed by 0 bases and V by 2 bases; bases with no gene match: 8. CDR3 length: 19 residues. In germline, CDR1 is SGHNT, CDR2 YYREEE (reference sequence). The CDR3 spells CASSFPGLAGVFSTDTQYF. For the CDR3, the DNA is TGTGCCAGCAGCTTCCCGGGACTAGCGGGAGTATTTAGCACAGATACGCAGTATTTT.

The rearrangement joins TRBV19 to TRBJ2-7; 10 positions match TRBD1. The ends lost 5 bases at V and 3 bases at J; junction bases unmatched: 7. The CDR3 sequence is 15 residues long. Germline V gene lookup returns CDR1 LNHDA and CDR2 SQIVND (reference sequence). CDR3 in DNA: TGTGCCAGTAGTTCTCAGGGACAGGGGAACTACGAGCAGTACTTC. Its translation is CASSSQGQGNYEQYF.

The chain uses TRBV9 and TRBJ1-4; 7 positions agree with TRBD1. This CDR3 has 15 amino acids. V gave up 3 bases and J gave up 8 bases; unmatched junction bases: 10. Germline V gives CDR1 SGDLS, CDR2 YYNGEE. The CDR3 region is CASSELQGIREKLFF. In DNA form, the CDR3 reads TGTGCCAGCAGCGAGCTACAGGGGATTAGGGAAAAACTGTTTTTT.